The 14 T cell receptor beta chains below come from one sample, sequenced in a study of shared T cell receptors in the human thymus. The repertoire was sequenced with immunoSEQ multiplex PCR; TCRdb's copy has only in-frame clones and lacks some. This table holds 450,000 to 650,000 clones, 75% to 80% found once. The data were also submitted as part of a second study, on human thymus T cells.

Sequencing was carried out using thymocytes. The receptors derive from a boy in the first two years of life with a congenital heart defect.

This clone has a single count. The V and J genes are TRBV27 and TRBJ1-1; possible D gene TRBD1, 5 bases. The CDR3 runs to 13 residues. V lost 6 bases and J 6 bases, leaving 14 bases between the germline ends. Germline-derived CDR1 and CDR2 are MNHEY and SMNVEV (reference sequence). The CDR3 here is CASRAGTRAEAFF. The CDR3 DNA sequence: TGTGCCAGCAGAGCGGGGACGAGGGCTGAAGCTTTCTTT.

A few counts support this clone. The chain uses TRBV18 and TRBJ2-1; 8 bases agree with TRBD2. CDR1 and CDR2 from the germline V gene are KGHSH and LQKENI. This CDR3 contains 16 residues. Unmatched junction bases numbered 11, after V lost 3 bases and J lost 7 bases. This chain's CDR3 is CASSPPSGGPGNEQFF. The DNA for the CDR3 is TGTGCCAGCTCACCCCCGTCGGGAGGGCCGGGTAATGAGCAGTTCTTC. Full variable domain (missing parts from reference TRBV18 and TRBJ2-1): NAGVMQNPRHLVRRRGQEARLRCSPMKGHSHVYWYRQLPEEGLKFMVYLQKENIIDESGMPKERFSAEFPKEGPSILRIQQVVRGDSAAYFCASSPPSGGPGNEQFFGPGTRLTVL.

J is TRBJ2-3 and V is TRBV9; TRBD2 matches 9 bases. This CDR3 is built from 16 residues. Germline V gives CDR1 SGDLS, CDR2 YYNGEE. After removal of 3 bases from V and 5 bases from J, the junction contained 10 bases not matched to a gene. CDR3 loop: CASSGRLAEVGDTQYF. In DNA, the CDR3 is TGTGCCAGCAGCGGGCGACTAGCGGAGGTGGGAGATACGCAGTATTTT.

The genes are TRBV28 and TRBJ2-5, with D possibly being TRBD1 (6 bases). With 5 bases removed from V and 0 bases from J, the gap between germline ends came to 10 bases. From germline, CDR1 is MDHEN and CDR2 SYDVKM. CDR3 length: 14 amino acids. This CDR3 reads CASSNRDNQETQYF. The DNA of the CDR3 is TGTGCCAGCAGTAACCGGGACAACCAAGAGACCCAGTACTTC. The full variable domain, rest sourced from reference TRBV28 and TRBJ2-5, is DVKVTQSSRYLVKRTGEKVFLECVQDMDHENMFWYRQDPGLGLRLIYFSYDVKMKEKGDIPEGYSVSREKKERFSLILESASTNQTSMYLCASSNRDNQETQYFGPGTRLLVL.

The rearrangement links TRBV27 to TRBJ2-2; D unresolved. CDR1 MNHEY and CDR2 SMNVEV come from the germline V gene (reference sequence). With 2 bases removed from V and 6 bases from J, the gap between germline ends came to 13 bases. This CDR3 spans 15 amino acids. CDR3: CASSLGPWHPGELFF. CDR3 sequence (DNA): TGTGCCAGCAGTTTAGGCCCATGGCATCCCGGGGAGCTGTTTTTT.

The genes are TRBV4-1 and TRBJ1-5; D is possibly TRBD1 (6 bases). From germline, CDR1 is MGHRA and CDR2 YSYEKL. Trimming removed 0 bases from V and 6 bases from J, with 15 bases in between. The CDR3 is 16 amino acids. The CDR3 sequence is CASSQDWGGAVQPQHF. CDR3 DNA sequence: TGCGCCAGCAGCCAAGATTGGGGGGGGGCGGTTCAGCCCCAGCATTTT.

The chain recombines TRBV5-6 with TRBJ2-6; D possibly corresponds to TRBD2 (5 bases). Trimming removed 3 bases from V and 2 bases from J, with 15 bases in between. CDR1 and CDR2 from the germline V gene are SGHDT and YYEEEE. The CDR3 spans 17 residues. Here the CDR3 reads CASSSGLAPAGANVLTF. The CDR3 DNA is TGTGCCAGCAGCTCAGGACTGGCCCCGGCTGGGGCCAACGTCCTGACTTTC.

The sample holds a few counts of this clone. The chain combines TRBV14 with TRBJ2-2; tentatively, D is TRBD1 (5 bases). The CDR3 consists of 16 residues. Looked up from germline, CDR1 is SGHDN and CDR2 is FVKESK. The germline V and J ends were trimmed by 0 bases and 4 bases, with 12 bases remaining between them. The CDR3 sequence: CASSQDGAGITGELFF. The CDR3 nucleotides read TGTGCCAGCAGCCAAGATGGGGCAGGGATCACCGGGGAGCTGTTTTTT.

This clone has a single count. The chain has TRBV6-5 and TRBJ1-1, with D perhaps matching TRBD1 (6 bases). Per the germline V gene, CDR1 is MNHEY and CDR2 is SVGAGI. The CDR3 totals 12 residues. Trimming shortened V by 2 bases and J by 8 bases, and 9 bases separated the two germline ends. The CDR3 is CASSYPRGEAFF. The DNA for the CDR3 is TGTGCCAGCAGTTACCCGAGGGGGGAAGCTTTCTTT.

The V gene is TRBV10-1, the J gene TRBJ2-7; 10 positions agree with TRBD2. The V gene end was trimmed by 2 bases and the J gene end by 3 bases; junction bases not matched to a gene: 7. Germline CDR1 WNHNN, CDR2 SYGVQD (reference sequence). The CDR3 is made up of 16 amino acids. CDR3 sequence reads: CASSERASGGIYEQYF. The CDR3, as DNA: TGCGCCAGCAGTGAGAGGGCTAGCGGGGGTATCTACGAGCAGTACTTC.

V gene TRBV2 combines with J gene TRBJ2-3; the D gene is possibly TRBD2 (5 bases). The CDR3 is 16 amino acids. The germline V gene encodes CDR1 SNHLY and CDR2 FYNNEI. Trimming removed 5 bases at V and 0 bases at J, with 15 bases between. CDR3 sequence: CASSPVVLASTDTQYF. Written as DNA, the CDR3 is TGTGCCAGCAGTCCCGTTGTGCTAGCCAGCACAGATACGCAGTATTTT.

The CDR3 loop is CASTSGAPHEQFF. CDR3 bases: TGTGCCAGTACTAGCGGGGCTCCTCATGAGCAGTTCTTC. V is TRBV2 and J is TRBJ2-1; 10 positions match TRBD2. The V and J ends lost 9 bases and 8 bases, in that order; junction bases with no gene match: 7. This CDR3 has 13 amino acids. Germline CDR1 and CDR2: SNHLY and FYNNEI.

The gene calls are TRBV14 and TRBJ2-3; TRBD1 is a possible D gene (6 bases). Trimming cost V 1 base and J 2 bases, with 10 bases left between them. Germline loops: CDR1 SGHDN, CDR2 FVKESK. This CDR3 is built from 15 residues. This CDR3 is CASSQGWGLTDTQYF. The CDR3 DNA sequence: TGTGCCAGCAGCCAAGGGTGGGGGCTCACAGATACGCAGTATTTT.

As regards this clone: The sample carries other DNA sequences with the same CDR3. The CDR3 loop is CAIRGTSSYEQYF. The CDR3 DNA is TGTGCCATCAGGGGCACCTCATCCTACGAGCAGTACTTC. The chain has TRBV10-3 and TRBJ2-7; unclear D gene. The CDR3 is 13 residues long. Per the germline V gene, CDR1 is ENHRY and CDR2 is SYGVKD. Trimming removed 6 bases from V and 1 base from J, with 10 bases in between.